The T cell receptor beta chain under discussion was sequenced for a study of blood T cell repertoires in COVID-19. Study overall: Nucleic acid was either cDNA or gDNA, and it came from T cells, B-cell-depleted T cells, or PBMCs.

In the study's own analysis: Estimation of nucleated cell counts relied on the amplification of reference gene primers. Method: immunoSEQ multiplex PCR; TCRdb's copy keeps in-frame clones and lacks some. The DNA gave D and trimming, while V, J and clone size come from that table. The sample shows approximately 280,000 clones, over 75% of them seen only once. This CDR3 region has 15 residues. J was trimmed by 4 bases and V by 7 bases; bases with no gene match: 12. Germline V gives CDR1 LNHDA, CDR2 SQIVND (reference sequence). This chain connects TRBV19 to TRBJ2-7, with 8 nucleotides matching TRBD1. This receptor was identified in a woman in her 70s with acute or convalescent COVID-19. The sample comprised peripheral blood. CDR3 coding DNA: TGTGCCAGTACACAAACGGGGACAGGAACTTACGAGCAGTACTTC. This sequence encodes CASTQTGTGTYEQYF. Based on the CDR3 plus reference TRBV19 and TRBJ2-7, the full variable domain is DGGITQSPKYLFRKEGQNVTLSCEQNLNHDAMYWYRQDPGQGLRLIYYSQIVNDFQKGDIAEGYSVSREKKESFPLTVTSAQKNPTAFYLCASTQTGTGTYEQYFGPGTRLTVT.